The rows below give T cell receptor beta chains drawn from one sample of a study of blood T cell repertoires in COVID-19. Sequencing used immunoSEQ multiplex PCR; TCRdb keeps in-frame clones, though not all of them. This table has just over 300,000 clones, 90% appearing once. The sequenced sample was PBMCs or T cells enriched from blood (not recorded which). The source of these receptors is a young woman with acute COVID-19. Both conserved end residues are part of each CDR3. Each record gives: clone size, V gene, D gene, J gene, CDR3 DNA, CDR3 protein. D genes are given only for firm matches. A row's size may be missing; if present it is once, few, many or a size class.

abundance: few
v_gene: TRBV6-5
d_gene: TRBD2
j_gene: TRBJ2-2
CDR3nt: TGTGCCACCTCGGGACTAGCGAACACCGGGGAGCTGTTTTTT
CDR3aa: CATSGLANTGELFF

abundance: .
v_gene: TRBV29-1
d_gene: .
j_gene: TRBJ2-2
CDR3nt: TGCAGCGTTGAACTCCGGGGACTCTCGAACACCGGGGAGCTGTTTTTT
CDR3aa: CSVELRGLSNTGELFF

abundance: .
v_gene: TRBV19
d_gene: TRBD1
j_gene: TRBJ1-4
CDR3nt: TGTGCCAGTACCCTTGGGCAGGGGGCACGGGGGAAGGAAAAACTGTTTTTT
CDR3aa: CASTLGQGARGKEKLFF

abundance: .
v_gene: TRBV29-1
d_gene: .
j_gene: TRBJ1-1
CDR3nt: TGCAGCGTTGAAAATATCGGCAGGCTACACACTGAAGCTTTCTTT
CDR3aa: CSVENIGRLHTEAFF

abundance: .
v_gene: TRBV30
d_gene: .
j_gene: TRBJ1-5
CDR3nt: TGTGCCTGGAGTGTTTCTTTTGGGAAGGGGAATCAGCCCCAGCATTTT
CDR3aa: CAWSVSFGKGNQPQHF

abundance: .
v_gene: TRBV5-8
d_gene: TRBD1
j_gene: TRBJ1-2
CDR3nt: TGTGCCAGCAGCCCGGGACAGCGATATGGCCACACCTTC
CDR3aa: CASSPGQRYGHTF

abundance: .
v_gene: TRBV27
d_gene: .
j_gene: TRBJ1-4
CDR3nt: TGTGCCACATCAGAGGGCGGTGAAAAACTGTTTTTT
CDR3aa: CATSEGGEKLFF

abundance: .
v_gene: TRBV5-4
d_gene: .
j_gene: TRBJ1-3
CDR3nt: TGTGCCAGCAGCTCTCACCTCGCGGGGCTGGTGTCTGGAAACACCATATATTTT
CDR3aa: CASSSHLAGLVSGNTIYF

abundance: .
v_gene: TRBV11-2
d_gene: .
j_gene: TRBJ2-5
CDR3nt: TGTGCCAGCAGCCCAAACCTAGACCGGGAGACCCAGTACTTC
CDR3aa: CASSPNLDRETQYF

abundance: .
v_gene: TRBV19
d_gene: TRBD2
j_gene: TRBJ2-5
CDR3nt: TGTGCCAGTAGTATAGTAGCGGGAGGTTGGGAGACCCAGTACTTC
CDR3aa: CASSIVAGGWETQYF

abundance: .
v_gene: TRBV29-1
d_gene: .
j_gene: TRBJ1-1
CDR3nt: TGCAGCGTTGGGACAGTAGAAGCTTTCTTT
CDR3aa: CSVGTVEAFF

abundance: .
v_gene: TRBV6-5
d_gene: .
j_gene: TRBJ2-7
CDR3nt: TGTGCCAGCAGTTACGGACAGACCTACGAGCAGTACTTC
CDR3aa: CASSYGQTYEQYF

abundance: .
v_gene: TRBV7-3
d_gene: TRBD2
j_gene: TRBJ2-7
CDR3nt: TGTGCCAGCAGCTTAGCCCCCGGGACTAGCTACGAGCAGTACTTC
CDR3aa: CASSLAPGTSYEQYF

abundance: .
v_gene: TRBV6-1
d_gene: .
j_gene: TRBJ2-2
CDR3nt: TGTGCCAGCAGTGGCCCCTCCCAGGGGCTCACGAACACCGGGGAGCTGTTTTTT
CDR3aa: CASSGPSQGLTNTGELFF

abundance: .
v_gene: TRBV6-1
d_gene: .
j_gene: TRBJ2-7
CDR3nt: TGTGCCAGCAGTGAAAGTATCGGACAGACTTTCTCCTACGAGCAGTACTTC
CDR3aa: CASSESIGQTFSYEQYF

abundance: .
v_gene: TRBV19
d_gene: TRBD2
j_gene: TRBJ2-7
CDR3nt: TGTGCCAGTAGTACTATAGCGGGAAGCTCCTACGAGCAGTACTTC
CDR3aa: CASSTIAGSSYEQYF

abundance: .
v_gene: TRBV5-1
d_gene: TRBD2
j_gene: TRBJ2-3
CDR3nt: TGCGCCAGCAGCTGGGCCGGGACTAGGACCGTGGATACGCAGTATTTT
CDR3aa: CASSWAGTRTVDTQYF

abundance: .
v_gene: TRBV4-2
d_gene: .
j_gene: TRBJ1-1
CDR3nt: TGTGCCAGCAGCCCAACTCCGGGGTCTCCCTATAAGGCTTTCTTT
CDR3aa: CASSPTPGSPYKAFF

abundance: .
v_gene: TRBV28
d_gene: TRBD2
j_gene: TRBJ2-2
CDR3nt: TGTGCCAGCAGTTTAAACGCGGGGGCGAACACCGGGGAGCTGTTTTTT
CDR3aa: CASSLNAGANTGELFF

abundance: .
v_gene: TRBV6-5
d_gene: TRBD2
j_gene: TRBJ2-1
CDR3nt: TGTGCCAGCAGTTACGCCGGACGGGGGGTTCAGGGAGAGCAGTTCTTC
CDR3aa: CASSYAGRGVQGEQFF